This is a list of T cell receptor beta chains from one sample in a study of blood T cell repertoires in COVID-19. Sequencing used immunoSEQ multiplex PCR; TCRdb keeps in-frame clones, though not all of them. The table lists about 210,000 clones, around 91% of them singletons. Sequenced material: peripheral blood. The receptors stem from a woman aged 40 to 50 with acute or convalescent COVID-19. CDR3s include the opening cysteine and the closing phenylalanine or tryptophan. Fields, in order: J gene, D gene, V gene, clone size, CDR3 DNA, CDR3 protein. D genes are given only for firm matches. Only part of the rows carry a size: once, few, many, or a class if the clone is expanded.

J: TRBJ2-4; D: .; V: TRBV30; size: .; DNA: TGTGCCTGGAGTGTAGAGGAAAACATTCAGTACTTC; CDR3: CAWSVEENIQYF
J: TRBJ2-3; D: TRBD1; V: TRBV6-5; size: .; DNA: TGTGCCAGCACCGGACAGGGGGCGGACACAGATACGCAGTATTTT; CDR3: CASTGQGADTDTQYF
J: TRBJ1-1; D: .; V: TRBV7-9; size: .; DNA: TGTGCCAGCAGCTTAAGACAAAGCAAGGGGCACCTGAACACTGAAGCTTTCTTT; CDR3: CASSLRQSKGHLNTEAFF
J: TRBJ1-5; D: .; V: TRBV3-1/TRBV3-2; size: .; DNA: TGTGCCAGCAGCCCGGCCGCGGGTACTAATCAGCCCCAGCATTTT; CDR3: CASSPAAGTNQPQHF
J: TRBJ1-2; D: TRBD1; V: TRBV9; size: .; DNA: TGTGCCAGCAGCGCGGCAGGGGGCTATGGCTACACCTTC; CDR3: CASSAAGGYGYTF
J: TRBJ1-5; D: TRBD1; V: TRBV7-9; size: few; DNA: TGTGCCAGCAGCTTTTCTCAGGGGGAGGGCAATCAGCCCCAGCATTTT; CDR3: CASSFSQGEGNQPQHF
J: TRBJ1-1; D: TRBD1; V: TRBV6-5; size: .; DNA: TGTGCCAGCAGTTACTCTACAGGGGTAGCTGAAGCTTTCTTT; CDR3: CASSYSTGVAEAFF
J: TRBJ1-1; D: TRBD1; V: TRBV9; size: .; DNA: TGTGCCAGCGCGAAAACAGGGGCCATTGAAGCTTTCTTT; CDR3: CASAKTGAIEAFF
J: TRBJ1-1; D: .; V: TRBV18; size: .; DNA: TGTGCCAGCTCGATGACAGATCTCACTGAAGCTTTCTTT; CDR3: CASSMTDLTEAFF
J: TRBJ1-3; D: .; V: TRBV5-3; size: .; DNA: TGTGCCAGAAGTCCGGTATTAGCTGGAAACACCATATATTTT; CDR3: CARSPVLAGNTIYF
J: TRBJ2-2; D: .; V: TRBV12-5; size: .; DNA: TGTGCTAGTGGTTCAGGTTCATCGAGAACCGGGGAGCTGTTTTTT; CDR3: CASGSGSSRTGELFF
J: TRBJ2-1; D: .; V: TRBV3-1/TRBV3-2; size: .; DNA: TGTGCCAGCAGCCCCACAGGGGGAGGGCAGCAGTTCTTC; CDR3: CASSPTGGGQQFF
J: TRBJ1-2; D: .; V: TRBV5-5; size: .; DNA: TGTGCCAGCAGCTTCTCGCGAGGATACGGCTACACCTTC; CDR3: CASSFSRGYGYTF
J: TRBJ2-2; D: .; V: TRBV6-5; size: .; DNA: TGTGCCAGAGGATCAGGTCCCGGGGAGCTGTTTTTT; CDR3: CARGSGPGELFF
J: TRBJ1-2; D: TRBD1; V: TRBV19; size: .; DNA: TGTGCCAGTAGTCCAGGGACAGGGTTGGGTGGCTACACCTTC; CDR3: CASSPGTGLGGYTF
J: TRBJ1-1; D: .; V: TRBV10-3; size: .; DNA: TGTGCCAGCCAGTCAGGGGTTGGGGTGGACACTGAAGCTTTCTTT; CDR3: CASQSGVGVDTEAFF
J: TRBJ2-2; D: TRBD2; V: TRBV6-5; size: .; DNA: TGTGCCAGCAGTTACCAGGGCGGGGGGGCTAGAGAGCTGTTTTTT; CDR3: CASSYQGGGARELFF
J: TRBJ1-5; D: TRBD1; V: TRBV30; size: .; DNA: TGTGCCTGGAGTGTACGAAGGACAGGGGGCTTGTCGAGCAATCAGCCCCAGCATTTT; CDR3: CAWSVRRTGGLSSNQPQHF